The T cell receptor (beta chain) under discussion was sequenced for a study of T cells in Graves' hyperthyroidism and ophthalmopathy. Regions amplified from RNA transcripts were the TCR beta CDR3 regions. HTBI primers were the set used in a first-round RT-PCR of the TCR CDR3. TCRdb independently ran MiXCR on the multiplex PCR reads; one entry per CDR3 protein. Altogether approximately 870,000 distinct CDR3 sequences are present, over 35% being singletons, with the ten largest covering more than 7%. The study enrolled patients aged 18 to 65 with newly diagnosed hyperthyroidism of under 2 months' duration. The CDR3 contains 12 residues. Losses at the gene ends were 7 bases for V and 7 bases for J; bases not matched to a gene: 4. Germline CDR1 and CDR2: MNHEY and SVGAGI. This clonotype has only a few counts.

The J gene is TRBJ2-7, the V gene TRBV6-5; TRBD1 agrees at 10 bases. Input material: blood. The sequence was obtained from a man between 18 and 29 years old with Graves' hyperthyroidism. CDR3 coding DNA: TGTGCCAGCAACGACAGGGGGCTGGAGCAGTACTTC. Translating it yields CASNDRGLEQYF.